This entry describes one T cell receptor beta chain. The antigen remains undetermined. These data originate in a study of PD-1 blockade in classical Hodgkin lymphoma. The study, taken as a whole, reports: Undefined causes, possibly disease activity or prior therapy, underlie the repertoire differences. Complete responders possessed baseline diversity comparable to newly diagnosed patients.

Here immunoSEQ multiplex PCR was the method, and the copy in TCRdb shows in-frame clones only, minus some. The sample holds roughly 46,000 clones, under 80% seen once. V was clipped by 5 bases and J by 6 bases, with 4 bases between them. Germline assignment: CDR1 SGHTA and CDR2 FQGNSA. The CDR3 runs to 10 residues. The time point was: cycle 4 day 1 (C4D1), after 6 weeks of nivolumab. Each patient experienced a relapse that followed autologous stem cell transplantation, and brentuximab vedotin exposure varied. This specimen was peripheral blood mononuclear cells (PBMCs), taken before the fourth cycle of nivolumab. The gene calls are TRBV7-2 and TRBJ1-1; no definite D call. This sequence originates from a human donor with classical Hodgkin lymphoma. As DNA, the CDR3 is TGTGCCAGCAGCCCCGCTGAAGCTTTCTTT. This codes for CASSPAEAFF.